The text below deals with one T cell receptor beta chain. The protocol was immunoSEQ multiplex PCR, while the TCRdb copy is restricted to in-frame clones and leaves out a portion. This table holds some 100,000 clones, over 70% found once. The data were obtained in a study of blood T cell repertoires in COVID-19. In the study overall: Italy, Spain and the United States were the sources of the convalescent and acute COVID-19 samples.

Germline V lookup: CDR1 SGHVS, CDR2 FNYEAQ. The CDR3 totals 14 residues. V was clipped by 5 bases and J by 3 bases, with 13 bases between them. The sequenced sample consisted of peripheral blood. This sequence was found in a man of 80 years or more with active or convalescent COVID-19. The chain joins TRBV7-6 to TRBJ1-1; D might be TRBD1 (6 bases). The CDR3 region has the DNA TGTGCCAGCAGCCCCCGGACAGATGACACTGAAGCTTTCTTT. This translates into CASSPRTDDTEAFF. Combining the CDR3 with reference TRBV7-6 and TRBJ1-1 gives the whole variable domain GAGVSQSPRYKVTKRGQDVALRCDPISGHVSLYWYRQALGQGPEFLTYFNYEAQQDKSGLPNDRFSAERPEGSISTLTIQRTEQRDSAMYRCASSPRTDDTEAFFGQGTRLTVV.